This T cell receptor (beta chain) was observed in a study of CD8+ T cells in alopecia areata. Following RNA extraction, reverse transcription yielded cDNA that acted as the sequencing template. Assay: immunoSEQ multiplex PCR; the TCRdb copy retains only in-frame clones and omits some. The data hold some 95,000 clones, with 44% observed a single time. Treatment described: oral pan-JAK inhibitor, 5-10 mg twice daily. The sequences come from CD8+ T cells sorted from blood, collected at week 24, from a patient treated with tofacitinib. The TCR was taken from a human donor with alopecia areata.

The CDR3, as DNA: TGTGCCAGCAGTGACTACCACCGACAGGCTTTCCAAGAGACCCAGTACTTC. It is translated as CASSDYHRQAFQETQYF. The V gene is TRBV25-1, the J gene TRBJ2-5; D possibly corresponds to TRBD1 (6 bases). The germline V gene has CDR1 MGHDK and CDR2 SYGVNS. Trimming shortened V by 3 bases and J by 1 base, and 18 bases separated the two germline ends. This CDR3 is 17 amino acids long.